The present T cell receptor beta chain was sequenced within a study of radiotherapy plus CTLA-4 blockade in lung cancer. Study at large: Approximately 18% of patients responded objectively, and 25% to 40% achieved disease control. Study findings and constraints: Radiotherapy with ipilimumab was followed by blood expansion of tumor-derived clones. Early blood T cell clone dynamics, with interferon-beta, were reported to best predict response.

Some clones are missing from TCRdb's copy, which holds only in-frame ones; the method was immunoSEQ multiplex PCR. Found here are about 73,000 clones, over 75% of them singletons; the top ten hold 35% to 50%. A word on this clone: No antigen is known for it.

Focal radiation plus CTLA-4 blockade with ipilimumab was administered to patients who had chemo-refractory metastatic non-small-cell lung cancer. Germline V gene sequence: CDR1 SQVTM, CDR2 ANQGSEA. Trimming shortened V by 7 bases and J by 8 bases, and 9 bases separated the two germline ends. This CDR3 is built from 10 residues. This specimen consisted of peripheral blood, obtained from a patient treated with radiotherapy plus ipilimumab. This sequence originates from a human donor with non-small cell lung cancer that progressed on radiotherapy plus ipilimumab. The V and J genes are TRBV29-1 and TRBJ1-3, with a tentative D call TRBD1 (6 bases). The CDR3 reads CSARGDTIYF. CDR3 nucleotide sequence: TGCAGCGCCAGGGGAGACACCATATATTTT.